The source of this TCR beta chain is a study of blood T cell repertoires in COVID-19. Overall study context: Samples taken during acute and convalescent COVID-19 were collected in the United States, Italy and Spain.

Under the authors' procedure: Amplification of reference gene primers was used by the study to estimate nucleated cell counts. Only in-frame clones appear in the TCRdb table, and some are missing; sequencing was by immunoSEQ multiplex PCR. The D gene and trimming were derived from the DNA, and the V and J assignments and clone size from that table. The sample carries around 130,000 clones, 80% to 85% recorded once. Germline V gene sequence: CDR1 KGHDR, CDR2 SFDVKD. The V end was cut by 5 bases, the J end by 4 bases, with 8 bases between. The CDR3 length is 13 residues. V gene TRBV24-1 combines with J gene TRBJ2-1; D remains ambiguous. The clonotype comes from a human donor in a cohort sampled during active COVID-19. Sequences were obtained from peripheral blood. This CDR3 is CATSVTEYNEQFF. As DNA, the CDR3 is TGTGCCACCAGTGTCACAGAATACAATGAGCAGTTCTTC.